This TCR beta chain was captured in a study of shared clonotypes between healthy human individuals. Study-level points and caveats: Among donors, the sharing of clonotypes was expected to be influenced by sequencing depth.

In regard to this clone: Its specificity is unknown.

Trimming pared 0 bases from V and 5 bases from J, leaving 11 bases between. The CDR3 covers 15 residues. CDR1 and CDR2 from the germline V gene are KGHSH and LQKENI. Genomic DNA for unsorted samples, which was extracted with the QIAamp DNA Blood Mini kit, came from 85 million to 90 million PBMCs. The data were produced by immunoSEQ multiplex PCR, yet TCRdb's version contains in-frame clones alone and is incomplete. The sample lists roughly 450,000 clones, 60% to 85% occurring once. This sequence joins TRBV18 and TRBJ2-1; weak D call: TRBD2 (5 bases). The clonotype was recovered from a woman aged 35 to 49 in good health. Some clones in this sample may be carry-over from other donors' samples. The sequencing sample was made of PBMCs. DNA for the CDR3: TGTGCCAGCTCACCACCGGTAGCGTCCCACAATGAGCAGTTCTTC. It encodes CASSPPVASHNEQFF.